Below are 28 T cell receptor beta chains sequenced from a single sample in a study of shared clonotypes between healthy human individuals. Using immunoSEQ multiplex PCR, the repertoire was profiled, and TCRdb retains in-frame clones only, with some absent. The sample shows roughly 2.2 million clones, more than 80% of them seen only once. Sequenced material: naive CD4+ T cells from PBMCs. The subset is: CD45RA+ positively selected. The receptors come from a man aged 18 to 35 in good health. Some clones in this sample may be carry-over from other donors' samples.

Of note for this clone: The identical CDR3 is also encoded by other nucleotide sequences in the sample. CDR3 DNA: TGTGCCAGCAGCGTAGACCTCACAGATACGCAGTATTTT. It specifies CASSVDLTDTQYF. The chain uses TRBV9 and TRBJ2-3; D remains unclear. Trimming shortened V by 0 bases and J by 2 bases, and 4 bases separated the two germline ends. The length of the CDR3 is 13 residues. Germline assignment: CDR1 SGDLS and CDR2 YYNGEE.

The chain is built from TRBV15 and TRBJ2-6; D not certain. V was cut by 0 bases and J by 4 bases, with 13 bases left in between. The germline CDR1 and CDR2 sequences are LNHNV and YYDKDF (reference sequence). This CDR3 comprises 17 residues. CDR3 residues: CATSRDHQSGGANVLTF. DNA of the CDR3: TGTGCCACCAGCAGAGATCATCAGTCTGGAGGGGCCAACGTCCTGACTTTC.

The chain recombines TRBV19 with TRBJ1-2, with 8 positions matching TRBD1. This CDR3 has 15 amino acids. J was trimmed by 5 bases and V by 6 bases; bases with no gene match: 11. CDR1 and CDR2 from the germline V gene are LNHDA and SQIVND (reference sequence). The CDR3 coding sequence is TGTGCCAGTAGCCCAAGGGCGGGGACAGGATATGGCTACACCTTC. It translates to CASSPRAGTGYGYTF. The whole variable domain, filled in from reference TRBV19 and TRBJ1-2, reads DGGITQSPKYLFRKEGQNVTLSCEQNLNHDAMYWYRQDPGQGLRLIYYSQIVNDFQKGDIAEGYSVSREKKESFPLTVTSAQKNPTAFYLCASSPRAGTGYGYTFGSGTRLTVV.

The chain uses TRBV15 and TRBJ2-1; TRBD1 agrees at 8 bases. The V segment lost 5 bases and the J segment 6 bases; nucleotides outside the gene matches: 15. Per the germline V gene, CDR1 is LNHNV and CDR2 is YYDKDF (reference sequence). The length of the CDR3 is 17 residues. The CDR3 spells CATSYRTGGAAPNEQFF. The DNA for the CDR3 is TGTGCCACCAGCTATAGAACAGGGGGAGCAGCTCCCAATGAGCAGTTCTTC.

This chain joins TRBV11-2 and TRBJ2-3; TRBD2 matches 9 bases. Looked up from germline, CDR1 is SGHAT and CDR2 is FQNNGV. V was pared by 2 bases and J by 0 bases, with 12 bases of the junction left unmatched. The CDR3 is made up of 19 amino acids. CDR3: CASSLFFRREGRSTDTQYF. CDR3 DNA: TGTGCCAGCAGCTTATTTTTTCGGCGGGAGGGCCGGAGCACAGATACGCAGTATTTT.

The chain is built from TRBV2 and TRBJ1-5, with D possibly TRBD1 on 5 matching bases. Between the trimmed V and J ends, which lost 4 bases and 0 bases, there was a span of 22 bases. Germline assignment: CDR1 SNHLY and CDR2 FYNNEI. The CDR3 is 19 amino acids. The chain's CDR3 is CASSAKGASARGSNQPQHF. In DNA, the CDR3 is TGTGCCAGCAGTGCAAAAGGGGCCAGCGCCCGAGGTAGCAATCAGCCCCAGCATTTT.

Note on this clone: The same CDR3 arises from other DNA sequences in this sample as well. The rearrangement links TRBV7-2 to TRBJ1-5; 9 nucleotides agree with TRBD1. Germline CDR1 SGHTA, CDR2 FQGNSA. V lost 4 bases, J lost 4 bases, and 2 bases stayed unmatched. This CDR3 is 14 amino acids long. The DNA for the CDR3 is TGTGCCAGCAGCTCCGGGACAGGGAATCAGCCCCAGCATTTT. Its translation: CASSSGTGNQPQHF.

CDR3 residues: CASSPRRGGETQYF. Written as DNA, the CDR3 is TGTGCCAGCAGCCCACGCAGGGGAGGTGAGACCCAGTACTTC. The V gene is TRBV7-7, the J gene TRBJ2-5, with D perhaps matching TRBD1 or TRBD2 (6 bases each). The CDR3 covers 14 residues. Germline values: CDR1 SSHAT, CDR2 FNYEAQ (reference sequence). The V and J ends lost 5 bases and 5 bases respectively, with 15 bases between them.

V gene TRBV10-3 combines with J gene TRBJ1-1; 7 nucleotides align to TRBD1. This CDR3 contains 14 residues. With 6 bases clipped from V and 4 bases from J, the junction kept 8 bases outside the gene matches. The germline V gene encodes CDR1 ENHRY and CDR2 SYGVKD. The CDR3 bases are TGTGCCATCAGAGACAACAGGGGTCCCACTGAAGCTTTCTTT. It codes for CAIRDNRGPTEAFF.

The rearrangement uses TRBV30 and TRBJ1-5; possibly TRBD1 for D (5 bases). This CDR3 has 13 amino acids. V was shortened by 7 bases and J by 11 bases, with 21 bases between the two germline ends. Germline loops: CDR1 GTSNPN, CDR2 SVGIG (reference sequence). For the CDR3, the DNA is TGTGCCTTGGACCCGGAGTTTGGACAAGCCCAGCATTTT. Residues: CALDPEFGQAQHF.

This chain connects TRBV7-3 to TRBJ2-3; no definite D call. Germline CDR1 SGHTA, CDR2 FQGTGA. V lost 5 bases to trimming and J lost 2 bases, with 8 bases between them. The CDR3 is 13 residues long. CDR3 sequence: CASSPDPTDTQYF. The CDR3 DNA reads TGTGCCAGCAGCCCGGATCCCACAGATACGCAGTATTTT.

Note on this clone: Other nucleotide sequences from this sample produce the same CDR3. The V call is TRBV12-5, the J call TRBJ2-1; 12 positions match TRBD2. Trimming removed 0 bases from V and 9 bases from J; junction bases left unmatched: 6. This CDR3 region has 16 residues. Germline assignment: CDR1 LGHNT and CDR2 FRNRAP. This CDR3 is CASGLVLAGGPGEQFF. The CDR3 coding sequence is TGTGCTAGTGGTTTGGTGCTAGCGGGAGGGCCGGGTGAGCAGTTCTTC.

V and J are TRBV6-6 and TRBJ2-1, with 7 bases that match TRBD1. There are 15 residues in the CDR3. The trim removed 6 bases at V and 5 bases at J, leaving 10 bases unmatched. CDR1 is MNHNY, CDR2 SVGAGI, per germline (reference sequence). The CDR3 nucleotides read TGTGCCAGCAGCAACCCTCGGGACAGAGACAATGAGCAGTTCTTC. It translates to CASSNPRDRDNEQFF.

As to this clone: Compared with germline, one end of the junction differs, possibly owing to a read error. The V and J genes are TRBV9 and TRBJ1-5, with 7 bases aligning to TRBD1. This CDR3 has 14 residues. The germline gives CDR1 SGDLS, CDR2 YYNGEE. The chain's CDR3 is CASSVTGSSQPQHF. As DNA, the CDR3 is TGTGCCAGCAGCGTGACAGGGAGCAGTCAGCCCCAGCATTTT.

This chain's CDR3 is CAWSAGRAVPGYTF. In DNA form, the CDR3 reads TGTGCCTGGAGTGCTGGGCGGGCTGTTCCTGGCTACACCTTC. This chain joins TRBV30 and TRBJ1-2; D call uncertain. The V gene lost 1 base and the J gene lost 7 bases, with 16 bases spanning the gap. Germline-derived CDR1 and CDR2 are GTSNPN and SVGIG (reference sequence). The CDR3 spans 14 residues. The entire variable domain, with the rest obtained from reference TRBV30 and TRBJ1-2, is as follows: SQTIHQWPATLVQPVGSPLSLECTVEGTSNPNLYWYRQAAGRGLQLLFYSVGIGQISSEVPQNLSASRPQDRQFILSSKKLLLSDSGFYLCAWSAGRAVPGYTFGSGTRLTVV.

The chain carries TRBV7-8 and TRBJ2-3, with 11 nucleotides matching TRBD2. J lost 2 bases, V lost 3 bases, and 1 base had no gene match. The CDR3 has 15 amino acids. Germline V lookup: CDR1 SGHVS, CDR2 FQNEAQ. The chain's CDR3 is CASSLGLAATDTQYF. The CDR3 DNA follows: TGTGCCAGCAGCTTGGGACTAGCGGCCACAGATACGCAGTATTTT.

This chain links TRBV28 with TRBJ2-7; perhaps TRBD1 as D (5 bases). V lost 8 bases, J lost 10 bases, and 21 bases lay in between. Germline CDR1 MDHEN, CDR2 SYDVKM. This CDR3 comprises 13 residues. The CDR3 coding sequence is TGTGCCAGCGAAGGGGCAGGGCCCACGCCTCAGTACTTC. Translated, it gives CASEGAGPTPQYF.

As to this clone: Different DNA sequences within this sample yield the same CDR3. The J gene is TRBJ2-2, the V gene TRBV5-1; weak D call: TRBD2 (5 bases). The CDR3 is 15 amino acids. V was shortened by 0 bases and J by 2 bases, with 8 bases between the two germline ends. Per the germline V gene, CDR1 is SGHRS and CDR2 is YFSETQ. CDR3 loop: CASSLGLPNTGELFF. In DNA form, the CDR3 reads TGCGCCAGCAGCTTGGGACTACCTAACACCGGGGAGCTGTTTTTT.

The genes are TRBV6-4 and TRBJ1-2; the D gene is possibly TRBD1 (5 bases). CDR3 length: 11 residues. Trimming removed 6 bases at V and 6 bases at J, with 8 bases between. Germline CDR1 MRHNA, CDR2 SNTAGT. In DNA, the CDR3 is TGTGCCAGCAGAGACAGCCATGGCTACACCTTC. It codes for CASRDSHGYTF.

The V and J genes are TRBV7-9 and TRBJ1-6; no firm D call. The CDR3 contains 14 residues. The V and J ends lost 5 bases and 2 bases respectively, with 7 bases between them. CDR1 SEHNR and CDR2 FQNEAQ come from the germline V gene (reference sequence). CDR3 region: CASSLRAYNSPLHF. In DNA, the CDR3 is TGTGCCAGCAGCCTCCGGGCCTATAATTCACCCCTCCACTTT.

The chain carries TRBV5-1 and TRBJ2-5, with 10 bases that match TRBD2. V shed 2 bases, J shed 5 bases, and the junction held 6 bases outside the gene matches. Germline values: CDR1 SGHRS, CDR2 YFSETQ. The CDR3 is made up of 15 amino acids. CDR3 coding DNA: TGCGCCAGCAGCTTCGCCCCAGCGGGGGGGGAGACCCAGTACTTC. It translates to CASSFAPAGGETQYF. Filled out from reference TRBV5-1 and TRBJ2-5, the complete variable domain reads KAGVTQTPRYLIKTRGQQVTLSCSPISGHRSVSWYQQTPGQGLQFLFEYFSETQRNKGNFPGRFSGRQFSNSRSEMNVSTLELGDSALYLCASSFAPAGGETQYFGPGTRLLVL.

This sequence joins TRBV6-1 and TRBJ2-7; perhaps TRBD2 as D (6 bases). The V and J ends lost 8 bases and 2 bases respectively, with 13 bases between them. The CDR3 spans 13 residues. The germline V gene has CDR1 MNHNS and CDR2 SASEGT. CDR3 sequence reads: CASGGDGPYEQYF. In DNA form, the CDR3 reads TGTGCCAGCGGCGGGGACGGCCCCTACGAGCAGTACTTC.

This rearrangement joins TRBV6-1 to TRBJ2-3; D not certain. In germline, CDR1 is MNHNS, CDR2 SASEGT. Deletions cut 4 bases from V and 6 bases from J, with 11 bases between. This CDR3 spans 13 amino acids. The CDR3 loop is CASSAQPGDTQYF. CDR3 coding DNA: TGTGCCAGCAGTGCGCAACCTGGGGATACGCAGTATTTT.

Here the CDR3 DNA reads TGTGCCAGCAGTTTCTATAGGACTAGCCTCAATGAGCAGTTCTTC. Amino acid sequence: CASSFYRTSLNEQFF. The chain joins TRBV28 to TRBJ2-1; TRBD2 aligns across 8 bases. The CDR3 runs 15 residues. Germline V gene sequence: CDR1 MDHEN, CDR2 SYDVKM. V lost 3 bases, J lost 6 bases, and 7 bases stayed unmatched.

CDR3 in DNA: TGTGCCAGCAGCCTCCGGACACTAGGGGCCAACGTCCTGACTTTC. Protein: CASSLRTLGANVLTF. J is TRBJ2-6 and V is TRBV9; possibly TRBD1 for D (5 bases). Trimming took 4 bases from V and 4 from J, leaving 12 bases between them. The germline CDR1 and CDR2 sequences are SGDLS and YYNGEE. The CDR3 spans 15 residues. The whole variable domain, remainder taken from reference TRBV9 and TRBJ2-6, is DSGVTQTPKHLITATGQRVTLRCSPRSGDLSVYWYQQSLDQGLQFLIQYYNGEERAKGNILERFSAQQFPDLHSELNLSSLELGDSALYFCASSLRTLGANVLTFGAGSRLTVL.

The gene calls are TRBV7-6 and TRBJ2-2; no reliable D call. This CDR3 is built from 16 residues. Germline V gene sequence: CDR1 SGHVS, CDR2 FNYEAQ. With 1 base removed from V and 4 bases from J, the gap between germline ends came to 13 bases. CDR3 sequence (DNA): TGTGCCAGCAGCTTAGAAGGCCCGTCGGCCACCGGGGAGCTGTTTTTT. Protein: CASSLEGPSATGELFF.

CDR3 protein: CASSPRVLNTEAFF. The CDR3 DNA reads as TGTGCCAGCTCACCCCGGGTCTTGAACACTGAAGCTTTCTTT. The chain combines TRBV18 with TRBJ1-1; D gene unclear. V was trimmed by 3 bases and J by 0 bases, leaving 8 bases between them. There are 14 residues in the CDR3. Germline V gene lookup returns CDR1 KGHSH and CDR2 LQKENI.

V usage is TRBV29-1 and J usage is TRBJ2-7; TRBD2 matches at 8 bases. V gave up 5 bases and J gave up 6 bases; unmatched junction bases: 12. CDR3 length: 14 amino acids. CDR1 is SQVTM and CDR2 is ANQGSEA in the germline V gene. CDR3: CSVRAGAGPREQYF. The DNA of the CDR3 is TGCAGCGTTCGAGCGGGAGCTGGTCCCCGCGAGCAGTACTTC.